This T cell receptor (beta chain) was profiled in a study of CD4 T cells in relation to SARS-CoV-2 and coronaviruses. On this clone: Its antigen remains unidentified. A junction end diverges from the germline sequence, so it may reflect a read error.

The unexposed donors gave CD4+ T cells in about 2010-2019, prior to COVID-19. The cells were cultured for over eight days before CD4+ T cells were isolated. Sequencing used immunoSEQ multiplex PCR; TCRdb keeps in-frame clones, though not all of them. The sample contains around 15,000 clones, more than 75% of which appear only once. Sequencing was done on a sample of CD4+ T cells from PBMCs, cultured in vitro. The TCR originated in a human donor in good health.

The DNA for the CDR3 is TGTGCCAGCAGTTACGCGGGGCGCGGCACAGCTACGCAGTATTTT. It specifies CASSYAGRGTATQYF. The chain carries TRBV6-2 or TRBV6-3 and TRBJ2-3; D perhaps matches TRBD2 (6 bases). Germline CDR1 MNHEY, CDR2 SVGEGT. The CDR3 consists of 15 residues.